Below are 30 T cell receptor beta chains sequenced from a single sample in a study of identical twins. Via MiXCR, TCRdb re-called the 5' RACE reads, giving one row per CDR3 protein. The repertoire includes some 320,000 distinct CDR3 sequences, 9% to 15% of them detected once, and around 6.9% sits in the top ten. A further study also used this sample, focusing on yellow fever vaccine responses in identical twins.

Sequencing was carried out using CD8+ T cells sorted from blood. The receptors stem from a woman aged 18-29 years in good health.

Written as DNA, the CDR3 is TGTGCCAGCAGTTACGGTCTGGGACAGAACACCGGGGAGCTGTTTTTT. It translates to CASSYGLGQNTGELFF. The chain is built from TRBV6-5 and TRBJ2-2; D is possibly TRBD1 (6 bases). V was cut by 2 bases and J by 1 base, with 11 bases left in between. The CDR3 consists of 16 residues. Germline CDR1 and CDR2: MNHEY and SVGAGI.

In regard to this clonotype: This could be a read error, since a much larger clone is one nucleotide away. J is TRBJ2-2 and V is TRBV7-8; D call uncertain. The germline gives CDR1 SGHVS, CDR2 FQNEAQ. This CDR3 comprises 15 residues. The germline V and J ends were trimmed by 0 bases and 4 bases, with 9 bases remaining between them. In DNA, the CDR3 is TGTGCCAGCAGCTTAGCTGGGTACGTCACCGGGGAGCTGTTTTTT. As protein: CASSLAGYVTGELFF.

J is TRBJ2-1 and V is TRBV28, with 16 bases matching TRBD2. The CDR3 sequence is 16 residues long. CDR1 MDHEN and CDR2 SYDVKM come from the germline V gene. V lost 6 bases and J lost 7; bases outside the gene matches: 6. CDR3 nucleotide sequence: TGTGCCAGCAGCGCCGGGACTAGCGGGGGGGTGAATGAGCAGTTCTTC. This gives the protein CASSAGTSGGVNEQFF.

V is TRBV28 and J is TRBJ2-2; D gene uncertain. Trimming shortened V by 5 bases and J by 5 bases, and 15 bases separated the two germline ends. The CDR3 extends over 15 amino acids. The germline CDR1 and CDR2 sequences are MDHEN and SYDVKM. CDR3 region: CASSAAGAETGELFF. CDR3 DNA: TGTGCCAGCAGTGCCGCCGGCGCCGAAACCGGGGAGCTGTTTTTT.

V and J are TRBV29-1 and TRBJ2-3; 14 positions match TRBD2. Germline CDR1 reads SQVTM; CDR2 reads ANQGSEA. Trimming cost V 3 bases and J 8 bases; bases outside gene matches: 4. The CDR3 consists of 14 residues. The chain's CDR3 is CSVEVGLAGGTQYF. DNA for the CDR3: TGCAGCGTTGAGGTTGGACTAGCGGGAGGTACGCAGTATTTT.

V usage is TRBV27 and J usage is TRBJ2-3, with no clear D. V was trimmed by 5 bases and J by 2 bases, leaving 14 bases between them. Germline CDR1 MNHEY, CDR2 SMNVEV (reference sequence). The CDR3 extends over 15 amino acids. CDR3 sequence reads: CASSTGPAPTDTQYF. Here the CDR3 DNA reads TGTGCCAGCAGTACCGGGCCTGCCCCCACAGATACGCAGTATTTT.

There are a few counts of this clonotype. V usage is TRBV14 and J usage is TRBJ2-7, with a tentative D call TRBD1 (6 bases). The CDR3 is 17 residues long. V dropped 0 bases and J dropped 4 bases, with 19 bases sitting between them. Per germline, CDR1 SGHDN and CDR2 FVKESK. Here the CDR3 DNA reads TGTGCCAGCAGCCAAGAAAGGCCACTCGAGGGGGTATACGAGCAGTACGTC. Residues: CASSQERPLEGVYEQYV.

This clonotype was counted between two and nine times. The CDR3 spells CASSQGKFEGALINEQFF. The CDR3 bases are TGTGCCAGCAGCCAAGGAAAATTTGAAGGAGCTTTGATCAATGAGCAGTTCTTC. V gene TRBV3-1 combines with J gene TRBJ2-1; D is unclear. The CDR3 contains 18 residues. V was trimmed by 1 base and J by 6 bases, leaving 22 bases between them. Germline V CDR1 and CDR2: LGHDT, YNNKEL (reference sequence).

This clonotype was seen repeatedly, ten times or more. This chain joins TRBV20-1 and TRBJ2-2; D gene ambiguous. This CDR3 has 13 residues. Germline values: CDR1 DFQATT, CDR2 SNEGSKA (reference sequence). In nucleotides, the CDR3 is TGCAGCGAACGGGCCTTGAACACCGGGGAGCTGTTTTTT. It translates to CSERALNTGELFF.

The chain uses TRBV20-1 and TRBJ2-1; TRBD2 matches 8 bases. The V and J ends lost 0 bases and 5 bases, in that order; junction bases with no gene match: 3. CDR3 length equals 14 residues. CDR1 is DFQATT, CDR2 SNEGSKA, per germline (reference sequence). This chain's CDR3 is CSARDGGENNEQFF. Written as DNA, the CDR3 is TGCAGTGCTAGAGACGGGGGGGAAAACAATGAGCAGTTCTTC.

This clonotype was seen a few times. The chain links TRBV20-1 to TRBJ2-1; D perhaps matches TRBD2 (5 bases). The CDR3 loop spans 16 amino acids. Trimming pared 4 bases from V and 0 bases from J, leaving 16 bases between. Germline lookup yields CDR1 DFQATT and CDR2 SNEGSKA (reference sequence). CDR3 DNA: TGCAGTGCTACCCTTCGCGGGCCGAGCTCCTACAATGAGCAGTTCTTC. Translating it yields CSATLRGPSSYNEQFF.

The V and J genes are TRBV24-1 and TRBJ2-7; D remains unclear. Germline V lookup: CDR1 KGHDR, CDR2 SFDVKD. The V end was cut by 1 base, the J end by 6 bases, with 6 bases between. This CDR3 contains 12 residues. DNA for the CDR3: TGTGCCACCAGTGATTTCGGTGGCGAGCAGTACTTC. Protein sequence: CATSDFGGEQYF.

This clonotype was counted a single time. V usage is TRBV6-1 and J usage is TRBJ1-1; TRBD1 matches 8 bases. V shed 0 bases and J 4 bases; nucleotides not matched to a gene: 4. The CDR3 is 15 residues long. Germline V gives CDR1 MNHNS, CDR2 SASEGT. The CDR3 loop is CASSEAQGAGTEAFF. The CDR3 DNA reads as TGTGCCAGCAGTGAAGCTCAGGGGGCAGGCACTGAAGCTTTCTTT.

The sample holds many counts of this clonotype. This chain's CDR3 is CSVDLGYPRYGYTF. CDR3 nucleotide sequence: TGCAGCGTTGATTTGGGGTACCCGCGCTATGGCTACACCTTC. The chain links TRBV29-1 to TRBJ1-2; D gene ambiguous. With 3 bases removed from V and 4 bases from J, the gap between germline ends came to 15 bases. From germline, CDR1 is SQVTM and CDR2 ANQGSEA. The CDR3 covers 14 residues.

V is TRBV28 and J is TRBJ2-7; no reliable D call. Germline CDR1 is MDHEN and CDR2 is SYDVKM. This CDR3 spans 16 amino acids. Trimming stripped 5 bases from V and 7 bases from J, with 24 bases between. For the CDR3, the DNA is TGTGCCAGCAGTCCTACCGGCGCAGATATGCATCTGGAGCAGTACGTC. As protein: CASSPTGADMHLEQYV.

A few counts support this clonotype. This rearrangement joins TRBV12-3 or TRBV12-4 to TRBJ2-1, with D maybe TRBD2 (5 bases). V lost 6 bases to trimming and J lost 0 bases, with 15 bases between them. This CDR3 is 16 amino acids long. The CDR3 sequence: CASSPGGLSSYNEQFF. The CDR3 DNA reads TGTGCCAGCAGCCCGGGCGGGTTAAGCTCCTACAATGAGCAGTTCTTC.

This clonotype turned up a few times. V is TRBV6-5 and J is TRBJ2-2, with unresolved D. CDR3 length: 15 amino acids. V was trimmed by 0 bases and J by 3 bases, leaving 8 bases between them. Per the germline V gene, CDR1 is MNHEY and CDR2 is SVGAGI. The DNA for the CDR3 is TGTGCCAGCAGTTACTCCAAACCTTACACCGGGGAGCTGTTTTTT. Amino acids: CASSYSKPYTGELFF.

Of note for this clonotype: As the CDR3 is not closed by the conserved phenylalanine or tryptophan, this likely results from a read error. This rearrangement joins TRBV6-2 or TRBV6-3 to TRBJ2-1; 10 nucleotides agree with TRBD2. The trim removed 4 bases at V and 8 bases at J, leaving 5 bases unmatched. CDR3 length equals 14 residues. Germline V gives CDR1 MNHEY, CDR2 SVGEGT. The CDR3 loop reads CASSLPSGSDEQFV. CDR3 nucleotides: TGTGCCAGCAGTTTGCCTAGCGGGAGTGATGAGCAGTTCGTC.

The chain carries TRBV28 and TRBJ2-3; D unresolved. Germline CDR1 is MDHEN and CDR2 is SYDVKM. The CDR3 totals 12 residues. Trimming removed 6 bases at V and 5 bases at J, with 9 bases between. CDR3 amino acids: CASSPQGDTQYF. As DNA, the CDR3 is TGTGCCAGCAGCCCACAAGGAGATACGCAGTATTTT.

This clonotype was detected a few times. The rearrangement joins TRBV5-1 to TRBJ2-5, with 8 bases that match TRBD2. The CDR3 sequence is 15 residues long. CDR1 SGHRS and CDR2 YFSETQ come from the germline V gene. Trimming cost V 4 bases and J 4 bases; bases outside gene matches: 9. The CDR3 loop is CASSPSLAGGETQYF. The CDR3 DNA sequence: TGCGCCAGCAGCCCGTCCCTTGCGGGGGGAGAGACCCAGTACTTC.

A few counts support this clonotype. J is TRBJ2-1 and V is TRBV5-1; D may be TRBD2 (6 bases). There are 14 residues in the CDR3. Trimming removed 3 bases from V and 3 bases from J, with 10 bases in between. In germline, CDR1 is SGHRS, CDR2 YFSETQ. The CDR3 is CASSSETSYNEQFF. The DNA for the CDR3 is TGCGCCAGCAGCTCGGAGACTAGCTACAATGAGCAGTTCTTC.

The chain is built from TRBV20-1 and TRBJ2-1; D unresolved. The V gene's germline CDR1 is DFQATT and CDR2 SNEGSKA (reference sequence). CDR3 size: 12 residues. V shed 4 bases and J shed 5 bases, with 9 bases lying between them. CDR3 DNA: TGCAGTGCTACCCCTGGGGACAATGAGCAGTTCTTC. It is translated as CSATPGDNEQFF.

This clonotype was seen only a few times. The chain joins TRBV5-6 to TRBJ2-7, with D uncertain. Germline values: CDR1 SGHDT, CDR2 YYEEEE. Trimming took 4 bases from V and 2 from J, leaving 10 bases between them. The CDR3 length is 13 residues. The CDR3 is CASSMGSTYEQYV. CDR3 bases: TGTGCCAGCAGCATGGGCTCGACCTACGAGCAGTACGTC.

CDR3 residues: CASSYSTEAFF. In DNA, the CDR3 is TGTGCCAGCAGTTACAGCACTGAAGCTTTCTTT. The chain combines TRBV12-3 or TRBV12-4 with TRBJ1-1; D is uncertain. V was cut by 4 bases and J by 4 bases, with 4 bases left in between. The CDR3 covers 11 residues.

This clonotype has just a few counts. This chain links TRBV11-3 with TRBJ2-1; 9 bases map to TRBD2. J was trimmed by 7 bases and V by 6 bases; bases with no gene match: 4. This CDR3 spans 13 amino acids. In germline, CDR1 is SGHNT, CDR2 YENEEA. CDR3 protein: CASRLLAGNEQFF. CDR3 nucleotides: TGTGCCAGCAGACTGCTAGCGGGGAATGAGCAGTTCTTC.

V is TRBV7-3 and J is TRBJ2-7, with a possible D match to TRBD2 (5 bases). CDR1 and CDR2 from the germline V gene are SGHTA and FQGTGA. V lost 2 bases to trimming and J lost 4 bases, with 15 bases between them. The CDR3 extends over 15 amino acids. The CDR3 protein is CASSLSPEDGYEQYF. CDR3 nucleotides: TGTGCCAGCAGCTTATCACCGGAGGATGGATACGAGCAGTACTTC. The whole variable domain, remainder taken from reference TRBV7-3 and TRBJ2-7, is GAGVSQTPSNKVTEKGKYVELRCDPISGHTALYWYRQSLGQGPEFLIYFQGTGAADDSGLPNDRFFAVRPEGSVSTLKIQRTERGDSAVYLCASSLSPEDGYEQYFGPGTRLTVT.

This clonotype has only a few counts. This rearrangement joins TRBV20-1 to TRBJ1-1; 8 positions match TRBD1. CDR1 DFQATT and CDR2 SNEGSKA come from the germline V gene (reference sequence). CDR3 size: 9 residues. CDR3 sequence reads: CRGQGEAFF. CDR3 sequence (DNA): TGCAGAGGACAGGGTGAAGCTTTCTTT.

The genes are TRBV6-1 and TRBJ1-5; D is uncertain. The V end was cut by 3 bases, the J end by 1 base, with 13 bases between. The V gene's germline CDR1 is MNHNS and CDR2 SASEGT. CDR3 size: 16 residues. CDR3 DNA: TGTGCCAGCAGTGAGTCCCCTTATTCGAGCAATCAGCCCCAGCATTTT. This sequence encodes CASSESPYSSNQPQHF.

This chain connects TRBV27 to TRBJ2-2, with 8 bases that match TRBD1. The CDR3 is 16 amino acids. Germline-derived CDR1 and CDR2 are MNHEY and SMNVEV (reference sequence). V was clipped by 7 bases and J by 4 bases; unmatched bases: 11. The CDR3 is CASTVTGAASTGELFF. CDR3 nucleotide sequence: TGTGCCAGCACCGTGACAGGGGCGGCAAGCACCGGGGAGCTGTTTTTT.

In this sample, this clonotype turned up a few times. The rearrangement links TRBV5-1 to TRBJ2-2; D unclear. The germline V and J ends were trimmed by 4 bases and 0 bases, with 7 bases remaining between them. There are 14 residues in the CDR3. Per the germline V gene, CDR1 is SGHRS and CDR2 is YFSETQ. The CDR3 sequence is CASSGVPNTGELFF. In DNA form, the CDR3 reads TGCGCCAGCAGCGGAGTTCCGAACACCGGGGAGCTGTTTTTT.